The rows below give T cell receptor beta chains drawn from one sample of a study of T cell responses to AZD1222 COVID-19 vaccine. Method: immunoSEQ multiplex PCR; TCRdb's copy keeps in-frame clones and lacks some. The repertoire holds 95,000 to 100,000 clones, with roughly 90% as singletons. Specimen: peripheral blood, collected on day 0 of AZD1222 vaccination. Receptors were obtained from an adult in good health. Each CDR3 is given without its conserved first and last residue. A row's size may be missing; if present it is once, few, many or a size class.

V gene	clone size	CDR3 length	CDR3 protein
TRBV18	NA	13	ASSPRTAGNQPQH
TRBV25-1	NA	12	ASRGTGSPYEQY
TRBV6-1	NA	12	ASSEALQRNEQF
TRBV7-9	once	10	ASSPLSYGYT
TRBV6-1	once	13	ASSEAGDSSYEQY
TRBV5-1	NA	11	ASSLLVDQPQH
TRBV5-1	NA	12	ASSSTGGAYEQY
TRBV3-1/TRBV3-2	NA	16	ASSQEALGPDAYYEQY
TRBV28	NA	11	ASSLGGTDTQY
TRBV5-1	NA	13	ASSQGSEGNQPQH
TRBV29-1	NA	11	SVDITGSWELF
TRBV5-8	once	11	ASSLQVGSEQY
TRBV27	NA	8	ASTSNEQF
TRBV3-1/TRBV3-2	NA	11	ASSQTIRGTQY
TRBV7-9	NA	16	ASSFMYNDRGHGNTIY
TRBV28	NA	13	ASSPTLDSSYEQY
TRBV6-1	NA	12	ASSDEGRGNTIY
TRBV3-1/TRBV3-2	NA	12	ASSQPNKNTEAF
TRBV10-3	once	10	AISESRDTQY
TRBV12-3/TRBV12-4	NA	9	ASRQGLSYT
TRBV19	few	16	ASSASGGVSGGNTEAF
TRBV10-1	once	11	ASSGDGLYEQY
TRBV18	NA	16	ASSPGLAGVSGANVLT
TRBV5-1	NA	13	ASSLVGGGSEKLF
TRBV7-9	NA	10	ASSSTPDTQY
TRBV5-5	once	12	ASSLGDEGTEAF
TRBV27	NA	12	ASSWSREGSPLH
TRBV7-9	NA	13	ASSLGSGGLNEQF
TRBV29-1	NA	11	SGKTGGGEKLF
TRBV27	NA	14	ASSLWGGRGYGELF
TRBV5-1	NA	11	ASSPGQGYTIY
TRBV30	NA	11	AWSTVRSNEQF
TRBV10-2	NA	10	ASSPDRARAF
TRBV7-2	once	13	ASSRDRVFNQPQH
TRBV5-8	NA	15	ASTSTADFYSNQPQH
TRBV5-1	NA	13	ASSFDRGLQNIQY
TRBV11-3	NA	13	ASSATGGPGDTQY
TRBV6-1	NA	13	ASSESWGGTDTQY
TRBV5-1	many	9	ASSLEETQY
TRBV5-8	NA	10	ASSLSWQPQH
TRBV6-5	NA	12	ASNRLAGGNEQY
TRBV4-1	few	15	ASSPSEGAGDRDEQF
TRBV10-2	NA	11	ASSGQGGGEQF
TRBV5-1	NA	13	ASSLVPSQGETQY
TRBV2	NA	11	ASSTGVPYEQY
TRBV2	NA	12	ASSIRQSNYGYT
TRBV20-1	NA	11	SASNRVYQPQH
TRBV19	NA	14	ASSTKGQFSNQPQH
TRBV6-6	NA	13	ASSYNPGSGNTIY
TRBV7-2	NA	11	ASSEGQGVVAF
TRBV2	NA	12	ASSGDPAYNEQF
TRBV27	NA	17	ASRPGQGGIGLRNQPQH
TRBV29-1	NA	11	SVEPGLADTQY
TRBV30	NA	13	AWSWDSSPNYGYT